This T cell receptor beta chain was recorded in a study of read filtering for tumor transcriptome and immune sequencing. Background on the study: Revised staging placed 8 patients in R-ISS I, roughly 17 in II, 6 or 7 in III. TCR-mapped reads were about 4.05 to 11 million with IR-seq versus about 80 to 1273 with RNA-seq.

Overall study findings and caveats: In IR-seq, single-read clonotypes were roughly 80% of clonotypes but around 3.2% of reads. Dropping single-read clonotypes raised IR-seq and RNA-seq shared-clonotype correlation.

Trimming removed 3 bases at V and 2 bases at J, with 7 bases between. Germline loops: CDR1 MNHEY, CDR2 SVGEGT. This CDR3 comprises 13 residues. Molecular barcoded adaptors covering alpha/delta and beta/gamma chains were used on roughly 400 ng RNA. In TCRdb, the reads were re-called with MiXCR into one record per CDR3 protein. This table holds 75,000 to 95,000 distinct CDR3 sequences, 9% to 15% found once. About this clonotype itself: Its antigen is undetermined.

The clonotype originates from a donor aged 40 or older with multiple myeloma. The gene calls are TRBV6-2 or TRBV6-3 and TRBJ1-1, with D hard to call. The sequenced sample was a population of CD138-negative cells sorted from bone marrow. CDR3 amino acids: CASSYQPNTEAFF. In DNA, the CDR3 is TGTGCCAGCAGTTATCAACCTAACACTGAAGCTTTCTTT.